Below are 17 T cell receptor beta chains sequenced from a single sample in a study of blood T cell repertoires in COVID-19. Clones were read by immunoSEQ multiplex PCR, and TCRdb kept only the in-frame ones, dropping some. The sample shows over 130,000 clones, just over 85% of them seen only once. The source material was peripheral blood. All receptors derive from a man in his 70s with acute or convalescent COVID-19.

This chain connects TRBV28 to TRBJ2-7; D unclear. Between the trimmed V and J ends, which lost 4 bases and 2 bases, there was a span of 12 bases. This CDR3 has 14 residues. Germline V lookup: CDR1 MDHEN, CDR2 SYDVKM. The CDR3 here is CASSSFPVTYEQYF. CDR3 coding DNA: TGTGCCAGCAGTTCCTTTCCGGTGACCTACGAGCAGTACTTC.

The rearrangement uses TRBV30 and TRBJ1-2, with a possible D match to TRBD1 (6 bases). The CDR3 contains 14 residues. Trimming shortened V by 3 bases and J by 4 bases, and 15 bases separated the two germline ends. The germline V gene has CDR1 GTSNPN and CDR2 SVGIG (reference sequence). In nucleotides, the CDR3 is TGTGCCTGGAGGTCCAAGGGGGTGGGCTATGGCTACACCTTC. This gives the protein CAWRSKGVGYGYTF.

The V call is TRBV5-1, the J call TRBJ1-2, with 9 bases that match TRBD1. The CDR3 extends over 13 amino acids. The ends lost 4 bases at V and 3 bases at J; junction bases unmatched: 1. Germline V gene sequence: CDR1 SGHRS, CDR2 YFSETQ. CDR3 nucleotide sequence: TGCGCCAGCAGCCGGACAGGGGACTATGGCTACACCTTC. Residues: CASSRTGDYGYTF.

The chain couples TRBV6-2 or TRBV6-3 to TRBJ2-5; the match to TRBD2 covers 10 bases. CDR1 is MNHEY and CDR2 is SVGEGT in the germline V gene. CDR3 length: 15 amino acids. J was trimmed by 6 bases and V by 2 bases; bases with no gene match: 6. The CDR3 nucleotides read TGTGCCAGCAGTTACGACCTAGCGGGAGTAAAGACCCAGTACTTC. Its translation: CASSYDLAGVKTQYF.

This clone was seen just once. The junction shows a germline mismatch at one end, possibly a read error. This chain links TRBV7-7 with TRBJ2-1, with D possibly TRBD1 on 5 matching bases. In germline, CDR1 is SSHAT, CDR2 FNYEAQ (reference sequence). The CDR3 has 14 residues. The CDR3 is CASSRGLTYNEQFF. In DNA form, the CDR3 reads TGTGCTAGCAGTAGGGGCCTAACATACAATGAGCAGTTCTTC.

The chain employs TRBV2 and TRBJ2-2; 13 bases fit TRBD2. V trimming: 4 bases; J trimming: 7 bases; junction bases outside the gene matches: 3. Germline CDR1 reads SNHLY; CDR2 reads FYNNEI. The CDR3 totals 15 residues. CDR3 DNA sequence: TGTGCCAGCAGTGGGACTAGCGGGAGTTTCGGGGAGCTGTTTTTT. This gives the protein CASSGTSGSFGELFF. The entire variable domain, with the rest obtained from reference TRBV2 and TRBJ2-2, is as follows: EPEVTQTPSHQVTQMGQEVILRCVPISNHLYFYWYRQILGQKVEFLVSFYNNEISEKSEIFDDQFSVERPDGSNFTLKIRSTKLEDSAMYFCASSGTSGSFGELFFGEGSRLTVL.

The chain employs TRBV5-1 and TRBJ2-2; weak D call: TRBD2 (7 bases). The germline gives CDR1 SGHRS, CDR2 YFSETQ. This CDR3 is 15 amino acids long. V lost 1 base and J lost 3, with 10 bases in between. For the CDR3, the DNA is TGCGCCAGCAGCTTGTTAGGGGGGGACACCGGGGAGCTGTTTTTT. Its protein is CASSLLGGDTGELFF.

The CDR3 DNA reads TGTGCCATCACGACCGGGACAGGGCCTCAGGACTATGGCTACACCTTC. It codes for CAITTGTGPQDYGYTF. The rearrangement joins TRBV10-3 to TRBJ1-2; 9 bases align to TRBD1. V shed 7 bases and J 3 bases; nucleotides not matched to a gene: 12. The germline V gene encodes CDR1 ENHRY and CDR2 SYGVKD. The CDR3 runs 16 residues.

The CDR3 bases are TGCGCCAGCAGCCAAGATCCCGGACTAGTCTACAATGAGCAGTTCTTC. Its protein product is CASSQDPGLVYNEQFF. V is TRBV4-1 and J is TRBJ2-1, with 7 bases identical to TRBD2. The CDR3 extends over 16 amino acids. Per the germline V gene, CDR1 is MGHRA and CDR2 is YSYEKL. V gave up 0 bases and J gave up 3 bases; unmatched junction bases: 5.

The chain recombines TRBV24-1 with TRBJ2-1; 11 nucleotides align to TRBD2. The CDR3 sequence is 17 residues long. V lost 1 base, J lost 9 bases, and 10 bases stayed unmatched. The germline CDR1 and CDR2 sequences are KGHDR and SFDVKD. CDR3 nucleotides: TGTGCCACCAGTGATTTAAGCCCGCCTAGCGGGAGGATTGAGCAGTTCTTC. Amino acids: CATSDLSPPSGRIEQFF.

The V call is TRBV5-1, the J call TRBJ2-1; TRBD2 aligns across 11 bases. J lost 0 bases, V lost 4 bases, and 6 bases had no gene match. Germline CDR1 is SGHRS and CDR2 is YFSETQ. The CDR3 is 17 amino acids. The CDR3 DNA follows: TGCGCCAGCAGCGCGGGACTAGCGGCCTCCTCCTACAATGAGCAGTTCTTC. Its translation is CASSAGLAASSYNEQFF.

This sequence joins TRBV6-2 or TRBV6-3 and TRBJ2-4; 7 bases line up with TRBD2. CDR3 length equals 19 residues. V lost 2 bases and J lost 1; bases outside the gene matches: 14. Germline-derived CDR1 and CDR2 are MNHEY and SVGEGT. The CDR3 DNA is TGTGCCAGCAGTTACCGCCCGGAAGGGGCGGGAGTTGCCAAAAACATTCAGTACTTC. Residues: CASSYRPEGAGVAKNIQYF.

This clone has a handful of counts. The chain employs TRBV6-5 and TRBJ2-1; the D gene is possibly TRBD1 (6 bases). The CDR3 contains 13 residues. V shed 6 bases and J shed 9 bases, with 15 bases lying between them. Germline V gene lookup returns CDR1 MNHEY and CDR2 SVGAGI. The CDR3 spells CASRYSTTGEQFF. The CDR3 DNA reads TGTGCCAGCAGATACAGTACGACAGGTGAGCAGTTCTTC.

This chain joins TRBV19 and TRBJ1-5; tentatively, D is TRBD1 (5 bases). This CDR3 has 17 amino acids. Trimming shortened V by 1 base and J by 6 bases, and 19 bases separated the two germline ends. Germline V gene lookup returns CDR1 LNHDA and CDR2 SQIVND (reference sequence). CDR3 amino acids: CASSIAARRGVGQPQHF. The CDR3, as DNA: TGTGCCAGTAGTATAGCTGCCAGAAGGGGCGTGGGTCAGCCCCAGCATTTT.

The V gene is TRBV4-1, the J gene TRBJ2-2; 14 bases align to TRBD2. CDR3 length: 16 amino acids. J lost 6 bases, V lost 4 bases, and 4 bases had no gene match. Per germline, CDR1 MGHRA and CDR2 YSYEKL. CDR3: CASSRPGLAGAGELFF. The CDR3 nucleotides are TGCGCCAGCAGCCGCCCGGGACTAGCGGGGGCCGGGGAGCTGTTTTTT.

There are a few counts of this clone. The chain carries TRBV3-1 (or the pseudogene TRBV3-2) and TRBJ1-2, with 9 positions matching TRBD1. CDR1 and CDR2 (germline): LGHDT, YNNKEL (reference sequence). With 1 base clipped from V and 8 bases from J, the junction kept 5 bases outside the gene matches. The CDR3 covers 14 residues. The CDR3 coding sequence is TGTGCCAGCAGCCAAGCAGACAGGGGGAAGGGCTACACCTTC. It specifies CASSQADRGKGYTF.

The chain couples TRBV7-2 to TRBJ2-7; D is undetermined. Germline V lookup: CDR1 SGHTA, CDR2 FQGNSA. V lost 1 base and J lost 3, with 10 bases in between. The CDR3 is 14 residues long. In DNA, the CDR3 is TGTGCCAGCAGCTTAGTTTTAGAGCGCTACGAGCAGTACTTC. It encodes CASSLVLERYEQYF.